Below, one T cell receptor (beta chain) is given with its context. These data originate in a study of cytomegalovirus exposure and HLA in healthy donors. PCR amplification relied on 60 Vbeta primers (plus 13 Jbeta primers). Measured with immunoSEQ multiplex PCR; TCRdb has only the in-frame clones, and not every one. The table records around 20,000 clones, about 84% of them present only once. There are 13 residues in the CDR3. J was trimmed by 9 bases and V by 5 bases; bases with no gene match: 5. Germline values: CDR1 SQVTM, CDR2 ANQGSEA. V usage is TRBV29-1 and J usage is TRBJ2-1, with TRBD2 identical over 12 bases. Sequencing was carried out using PBMCs. The receptor comes from a human donor in good health. CDR3 sequence (DNA): TGCAGCGTTTCTAGCGGGGGGGCCAGTGAGCAGTTCTTC. Translation gives CSVSSGGASEQFF.